The 6 T cell receptor beta chains presented below share a single source sample, sequenced in a study of blood T cell repertoires in COVID-19 (dated by TCRdb to the early 2020s). Libraries were made using the immunoSEQ multiplex PCR assay. TCRdb took over this immuneACCESS table, retaining in-frame rearrangements with V and J assigned. Such tables are incomplete; in checked studies, under half of the missing clones stem from an unresolved V gene, and the remainder is unexplained. This sample is represented by about 140,000 clones; roughly 80% of them were singletons. The ten largest account for about 3.5% of the sample. Sequencing was carried out using peripheral blood. Every receptor here comes from a man in his sixties or seventies who had recovered from COVID-19.

This chain uses TRBV2 with TRBJ1-5; D is uncertain. This CDR3 contains 13 residues. Germline V gene lookup returns CDR1 SNHLY and CDR2 FYNNEI. The V end lost 7 bases, the J end lost 0 bases, and 7 bases lay between the germline ends. CDR3 region: CASTRGSNQPQHF. The CDR3 DNA follows: TGTGCCAGCACCCGGGGTAGCAATCAGCCCCAGCATTTT.

The V gene is TRBV19, the J gene TRBJ2-1; 11 positions match TRBD2. With 6 bases clipped from V and 3 bases from J, the junction kept 4 bases outside the gene matches. The CDR3 totals 15 residues. Germline CDR1 is LNHDA and CDR2 is SQIVND (reference sequence). In nucleotides, the CDR3 is TGTGCCAGTAGACCTCTAGCGGGAGGCTACAATGAGCAGTTCTTC. It encodes CASRPLAGGYNEQFF.

J is TRBJ2-5 and V is TRBV25-1, with 10 bases fitting TRBD2. This CDR3 contains 13 residues. The V segment lost 3 bases and the J segment 9 bases; nucleotides outside the gene matches: 4. Germline values: CDR1 MGHDK, CDR2 SYGVNS. CDR3 nucleotides: TGTGCCAGCAGTGACCCGGGACTAGCGCCCCAGTACTTC. Its translation: CASSDPGLAPQYF.

The chain employs TRBV7-2 and TRBJ2-2, with 9 nucleotides matching TRBD2. Germline V lookup: CDR1 SGHTA, CDR2 FQGNSA. J lost 7 bases, V lost 1 base, and 7 bases had no gene match. This CDR3 comprises 16 residues. This CDR3 is CASSLDVAGVVGELFF. CDR3 nucleotides: TGTGCCAGCAGCTTAGATGTAGCGGGAGTAGTCGGGGAGCTGTTTTTT. Full variable domain (rest looked up from reference TRBV7-2 and TRBJ2-2): GAGVSQSPSNKVTEKGKDVELRCDPISGHTALYWYRQSLGQGLEFLIYFQGNSAPDKSGLPSDRFSAERTGGSVSTLTIQRTQQEDSAVYLCASSLDVAGVVGELFFGEGSRLTVL.

V gene TRBV2 combines with J gene TRBJ2-2, with TRBD1 matching 7 bases. The ends lost 5 bases at V and 7 bases at J; junction bases unmatched: 7. Germline loops: CDR1 SNHLY, CDR2 FYNNEI. The CDR3 covers 14 residues. In nucleotides, the CDR3 is TGTGCCAGCAGTATACAGGGGTTTAGCGGGGAGCTGTTTTTT. Its protein is CASSIQGFSGELFF.

The sample holds a few counts of this clone. The genes are TRBV7-8 and TRBJ1-1; no reliable D call. The V gene lost 1 base and the J gene lost 1 base, with 7 bases spanning the gap. Germline V gene sequence: CDR1 SGHVS, CDR2 FQNEAQ. The CDR3 runs 14 residues. This chain's CDR3 is CASSLDQANTEAFF. The CDR3 DNA is TGTGCCAGCAGCTTAGATCAGGCGAACACTGAAGCTTTCTTT.